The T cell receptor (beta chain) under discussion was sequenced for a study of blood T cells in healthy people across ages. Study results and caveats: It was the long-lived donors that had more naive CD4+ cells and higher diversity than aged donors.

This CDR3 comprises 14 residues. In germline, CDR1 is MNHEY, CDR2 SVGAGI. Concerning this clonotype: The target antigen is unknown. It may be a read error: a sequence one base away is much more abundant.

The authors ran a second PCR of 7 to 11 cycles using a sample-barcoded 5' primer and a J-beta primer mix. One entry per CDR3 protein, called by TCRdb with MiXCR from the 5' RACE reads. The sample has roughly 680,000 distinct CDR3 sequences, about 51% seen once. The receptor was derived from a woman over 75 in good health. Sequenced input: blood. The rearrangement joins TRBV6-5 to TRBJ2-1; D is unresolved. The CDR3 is CASIRDSTSHEQFF. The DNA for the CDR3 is TGTGCTAGCATCCGAGACTCCACCTCGCATGAGCAGTTCTTC.